This paragraph covers one TCR beta chain sequence. Its target is not known. The table came from immunoSEQ multiplex PCR; TCRdb's copy has only in-frame clones and leaves some out. This table has a few million clones, roughly 93% appearing once. The CDR3 is made up of 15 amino acids. With 7 bases removed from V and 0 bases from J, the gap between germline ends came to 14 bases. Germline CDR1 and CDR2: SNHLY and FYNNEI. These data come from a study of shared clonotypes between healthy human individuals. Points from the study as a whole: Sequencing of the sorted subsets was shown by rarefaction to be incomplete despite large depth. Among a few donors, about 5% of naive CD4 clonotypes were found in common.

The chain carries TRBV2 and TRBJ2-3; the D gene is possibly TRBD2 (5 bases). Material: naive CD4+ T cells from PBMCs. Subset: CD45RA+ positively selected. The source is a man aged 18 to 30 in good health. Some clones in this sample may be carry-over from other donors' samples. The CDR3, as DNA: TGTGCCAGCACCTCCCTTACTAGAAGCACAGATACGCAGTATTTT. This encodes CASTSLTRSTDTQYF.